A selection of T cell receptor beta chains follows, all from one sample in a study of CD8 T cells in Susac syndrome. TCRdb reprocessed the immunoSEQ multiplex PCR reads with MiXCR, giving one entry per CDR3 protein. This sample has a few hundred thousand distinct CDR3 sequences, with approximately 90% found just once. The sequenced sample consisted of CD4+ T cells from PBMCs. Receptors were obtained from a human donor with multiple sclerosis. CDR3s include the opening cysteine and the closing phenylalanine or tryptophan. D genes are given only for firm matches. Clone size, where shown, is once, few, many, or a class for clones that have expanded.

j_gene	v_gene	d_gene	abundance	CDR3aa	CDR3nt
TRBJ1-5	TRBV19	.	.	CASSTINQPQHF	TGTGCCAGTAGTACGATCAATCAGCCCCAGCATTTT
TRBJ2-7	TRBV7-2	.	.	CASSLDAGQSSYEQYF	TGTGCCAGCAGCTTAGACGCGGGGCAGAGCTCCTACGAGCAGTACTTC
TRBJ1-1	TRBV12-3/TRBV12-4	.	.	CASSPPGGEAEAFF	TGTGCCAGCAGTCCCCCCGGGGGGGAGGCTGAAGCTTTCTTT
TRBJ1-1	TRBV29-1	.	.	CSGQVNVNTEAFF	TGCAGCGGACAGGTGAATGTGAACACTGAAGCTTTCTTT
TRBJ2-3	TRBV6-2/TRBV6-3	TRBD2	.	CASRLLPSSGGDTQYF	TGTGCCAGCAGGCTCCTCCCTTCTAGCGGCGGAGATACGCAGTATTTT
TRBJ2-7	TRBV18	.	.	CASSPDYYEQYF	TGTGCCAGCTCACCGGATTACTACGAGCAGTACTTC
TRBJ1-4	TRBV12-3/TRBV12-4	.	.	CASSSGVRDKLFF	TGTGCCAGCAGTTCTGGGGTCCGGGACAAACTGTTTTTT
TRBJ1-5	TRBV7-3	TRBD1	.	CASSFKDRAYSNQPQHF	TGTGCCAGCAGCTTCAAGGACAGGGCCTATAGCAATCAGCCCCAGCATTTT
TRBJ2-2	TRBV5-6	.	.	CASSLVSASNTGELFF	TGTGCCAGCAGCTTAGTCAGCGCCTCGAACACCGGGGAGCTGTTTTTT
TRBJ2-7	TRBV5-1	.	.	CASSLGAGPRVAYEQYF	TGCGCCAGCAGCCTGGGGGCCGGGCCCCGAGTCGCCTACGAGCAGTACTTC
TRBJ2-3	TRBV6-6	TRBD2	.	CASLTSATDTQYF	TGTGCCAGCCTGACTAGCGCCACAGATACGCAGTATTTT
TRBJ1-1	TRBV19	.	.	CASSIAVMNTEAFF	TGTGCCAGTAGTATTGCAGTAATGAACACTGAAGCTTTCTTT
TRBJ1-6	TRBV7-3	.	.	CASSLTGESPLHF	TGTGCCAGCAGCTTAACGGGGGAATCACCCCTCCACTTT
TRBJ2-7	TRBV28	.	.	CATSSPGGKNYEQYF	TGTGCCACCTCCTCCCCTGGCGGGAAGAACTACGAGCAGTACTTC
TRBJ1-3	TRBV19	.	.	CASSPPAGTLAGNTIYF	TGTGCCAGTAGTCCCCCGGCCGGGACCCTCGCTGGAAACACCATATATTTT
TRBJ2-5	TRBV5-1	.	once	CASSLAGQDLQETQYF	TGCGCCAGCAGCTTGGCGGGTCAGGATCTTCAAGAGACCCAGTACTTC
TRBJ1-2	TRBV6-5	.	.	CASSSTGTHRYGYTF	TGTGCCAGCAGTTCCACCGGGACACACCGCTATGGCTACACCTTC
TRBJ1-3	TRBV3-1	.	.	CASSQQGGDTIYF	TGTGCCAGCAGCCAACAGGGAGGGGACACCATATATTTT
TRBJ2-7	TRBV20-1	TRBD1	.	CSAGTGGSYEQYF	TGCAGTGCCGGGACAGGGGGCTCCTACGAGCAGTACTTC
TRBJ2-7	TRBV19	.	once	CASSQGSTGTYEQYF	TGTGCCAGTAGTCAGGGGTCCACCGGCACCTACGAGCAGTACTTC
TRBJ2-5	TRBV28	.	once	CASSLHGREETQYF	TGTGCCAGCAGTTTACATGGGAGAGAGGAGACCCAGTACTTC
TRBJ2-5	TRBV20-1	TRBD2	once	CSAQAGLASYQETQYF	TGCAGTGCCCAAGCGGGACTAGCGTCCTACCAAGAGACCCAGTACTTC